Here is one TCR beta chain with its context. The antigen is not known. Germline-derived CDR1 and CDR2 are SGDLS and YYNGEE. Trimming took 0 bases from V and 9 from J, leaving 13 bases between them. The CDR3 consists of 14 residues. The sample is drawn from a study of shared clonotypes between healthy human individuals. Study conclusions and caveats: Naive subsets tended to show greater estimated richness than memory subsets. The naive CD4 repertoires of several donors were compared, and roughly 5% of clonotypes were shared. Rarefaction curves obtained for sorted subsets showed sequencing incomplete despite large depth.

This table comes from immunoSEQ multiplex PCR, and its TCRdb copy is limited to in-frame clones, with some not included. Of over a million clones in the sample, roughly 96% were seen once. Naive CD45RA+ and memory CD45RA-negative subsets were split from CD4+ cells. The chain carries TRBV9 and TRBJ2-1; possible D gene TRBD2, 6 bases. Sequenced material: naive CD4+ T cells sorted from blood. Subset meaning: CD45RA+ positively selected. This TCR was sampled from a man aged 25-45 years in good health. The CDR3 DNA follows: TGTGCCAGCAGCGTAGTCACCGCGGGGACTGAGCAGTTCTTC. This encodes CASSVVTAGTEQFF.